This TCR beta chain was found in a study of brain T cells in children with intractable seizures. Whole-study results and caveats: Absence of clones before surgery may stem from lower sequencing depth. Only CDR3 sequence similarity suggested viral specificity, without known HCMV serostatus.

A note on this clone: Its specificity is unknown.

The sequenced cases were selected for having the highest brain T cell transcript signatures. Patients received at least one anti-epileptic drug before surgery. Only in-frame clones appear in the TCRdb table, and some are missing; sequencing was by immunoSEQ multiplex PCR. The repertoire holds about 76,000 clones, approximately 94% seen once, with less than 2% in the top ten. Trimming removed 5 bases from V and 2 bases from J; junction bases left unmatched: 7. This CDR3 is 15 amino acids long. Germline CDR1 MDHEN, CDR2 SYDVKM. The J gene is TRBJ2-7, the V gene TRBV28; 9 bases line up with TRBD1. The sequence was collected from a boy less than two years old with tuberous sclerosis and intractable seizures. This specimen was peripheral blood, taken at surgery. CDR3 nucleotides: TGTGCCAGCAGTCCCCGGACAGGGGCGACCTACGAGCAGTACTTC. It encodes CASSPRTGATYEQYF. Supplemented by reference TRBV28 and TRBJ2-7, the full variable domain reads DVKVTQSSRYLVKRTGEKVFLECVQDMDHENMFWYRQDPGLGLRLIYFSYDVKMKEKGDIPEGYSVSREKKERFSLILESASTNQTSMYLCASSPRTGATYEQYFGPGTRLTVT.